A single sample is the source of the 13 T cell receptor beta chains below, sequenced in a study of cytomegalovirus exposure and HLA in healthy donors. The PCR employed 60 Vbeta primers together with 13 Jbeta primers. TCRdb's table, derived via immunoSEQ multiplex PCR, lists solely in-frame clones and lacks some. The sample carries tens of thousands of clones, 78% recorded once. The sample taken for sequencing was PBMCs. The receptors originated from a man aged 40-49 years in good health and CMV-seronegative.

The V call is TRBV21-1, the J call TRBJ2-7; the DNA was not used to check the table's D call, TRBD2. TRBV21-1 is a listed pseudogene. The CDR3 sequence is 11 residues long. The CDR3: CASRSPAEQYF. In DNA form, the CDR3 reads TGTGCCAGCAGAAGCCCTGCCGAGCAGTACTTC.

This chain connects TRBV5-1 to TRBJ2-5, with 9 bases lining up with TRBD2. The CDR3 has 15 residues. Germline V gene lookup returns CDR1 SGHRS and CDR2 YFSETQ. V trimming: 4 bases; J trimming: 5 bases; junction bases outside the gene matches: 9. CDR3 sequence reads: CASSLTSAGGETQYF. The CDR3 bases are TGCGCCAGCAGCCTGACTAGCGCGGGAGGGGAGACCCAGTACTTC.

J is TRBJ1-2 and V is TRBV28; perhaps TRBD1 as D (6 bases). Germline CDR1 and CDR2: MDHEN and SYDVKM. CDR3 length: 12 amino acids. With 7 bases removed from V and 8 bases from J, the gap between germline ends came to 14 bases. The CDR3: CASTVGTLGYTF. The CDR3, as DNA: TGTGCCAGCACCGTCGGGACACTCGGCTACACCTTC.

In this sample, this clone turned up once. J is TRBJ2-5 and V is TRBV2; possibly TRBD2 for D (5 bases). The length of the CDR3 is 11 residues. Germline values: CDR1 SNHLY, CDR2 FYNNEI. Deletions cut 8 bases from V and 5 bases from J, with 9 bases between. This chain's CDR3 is CASEGRETQYF. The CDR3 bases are TGTGCCAGCGAGGGTCGGGAGACCCAGTACTTC.

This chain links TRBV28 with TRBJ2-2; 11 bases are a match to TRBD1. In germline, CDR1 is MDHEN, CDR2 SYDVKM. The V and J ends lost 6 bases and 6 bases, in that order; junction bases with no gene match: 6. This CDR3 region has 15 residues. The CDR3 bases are TGTGCCAGCAGGCCTCGGGACAGGGGGGCCGGGGAGCTGTTTTTT. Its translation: CASRPRDRGAGELFF.

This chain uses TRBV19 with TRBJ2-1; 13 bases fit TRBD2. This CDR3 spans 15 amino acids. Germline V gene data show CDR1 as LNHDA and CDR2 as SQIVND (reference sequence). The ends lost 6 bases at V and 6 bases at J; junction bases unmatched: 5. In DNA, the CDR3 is TGTGCCAGTAGACTAGCGGGAGGGTCCCTCAATGAGCAGTTCTTC. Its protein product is CASRLAGGSLNEQFF. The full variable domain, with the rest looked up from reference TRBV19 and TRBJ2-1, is DGGITQSPKYLFRKEGQNVTLSCEQNLNHDAMYWYRQDPGQGLRLIYYSQIVNDFQKGDIAEGYSVSREKKESFPLTVTSAQKNPTAFYLCASRLAGGSLNEQFFGPGTRLTVL.

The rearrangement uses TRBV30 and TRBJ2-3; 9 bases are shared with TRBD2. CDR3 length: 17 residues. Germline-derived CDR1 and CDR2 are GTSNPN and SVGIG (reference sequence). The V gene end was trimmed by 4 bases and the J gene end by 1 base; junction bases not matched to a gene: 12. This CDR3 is CAWKQAGGFRGTDTQYF. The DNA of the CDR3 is TGTGCCTGGAAGCAAGCGGGGGGATTCAGGGGCACAGATACGCAGTATTTT.

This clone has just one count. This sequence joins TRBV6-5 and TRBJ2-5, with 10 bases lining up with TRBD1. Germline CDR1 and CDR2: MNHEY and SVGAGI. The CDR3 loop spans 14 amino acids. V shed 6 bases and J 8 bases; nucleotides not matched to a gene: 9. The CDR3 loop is CASSPDRGRDTQYF. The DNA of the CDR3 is TGTGCCAGCAGCCCAGACAGGGGGCGGGATACCCAGTACTTC.

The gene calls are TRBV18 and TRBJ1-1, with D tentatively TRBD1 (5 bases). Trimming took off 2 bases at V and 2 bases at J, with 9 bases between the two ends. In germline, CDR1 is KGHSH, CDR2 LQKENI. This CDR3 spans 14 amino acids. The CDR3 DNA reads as TGTGCCAGCTCACCAAGGGGTCTTAACACTGAAGCTTTCTTT. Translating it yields CASSPRGLNTEAFF.

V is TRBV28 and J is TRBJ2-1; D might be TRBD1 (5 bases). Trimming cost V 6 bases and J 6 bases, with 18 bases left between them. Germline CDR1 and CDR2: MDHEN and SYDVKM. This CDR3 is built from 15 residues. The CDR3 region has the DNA TGTGCCAGCAGCTTCGTCCCCTCTAGGGGCAATGAGCAGTTCTTC. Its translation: CASSFVPSRGNEQFF.

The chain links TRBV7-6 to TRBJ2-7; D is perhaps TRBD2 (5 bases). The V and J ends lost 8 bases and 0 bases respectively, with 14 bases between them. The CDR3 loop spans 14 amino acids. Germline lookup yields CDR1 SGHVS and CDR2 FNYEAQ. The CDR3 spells CASRKAAASYEQYF. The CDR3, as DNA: TGTGCCAGCCGGAAGGCAGCGGCCTCCTACGAGCAGTACTTC. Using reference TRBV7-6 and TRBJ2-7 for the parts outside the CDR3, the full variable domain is GAGVSQSPRYKVTKRGQDVALRCDPISGHVSLYWYRQALGQGPEFLTYFNYEAQQDKSGLPNDRFSAERPEGSISTLTIQRTEQRDSAMYRCASRKAAASYEQYFGPGTRLTVT.

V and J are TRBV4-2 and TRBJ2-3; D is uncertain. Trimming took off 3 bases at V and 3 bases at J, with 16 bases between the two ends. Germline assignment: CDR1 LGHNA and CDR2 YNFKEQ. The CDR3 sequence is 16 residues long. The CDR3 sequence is CASSQTVDSVTDTQYF. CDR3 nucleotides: TGTGCCAGCAGCCAGACTGTAGACTCCGTAACAGATACGCAGTATTTT.

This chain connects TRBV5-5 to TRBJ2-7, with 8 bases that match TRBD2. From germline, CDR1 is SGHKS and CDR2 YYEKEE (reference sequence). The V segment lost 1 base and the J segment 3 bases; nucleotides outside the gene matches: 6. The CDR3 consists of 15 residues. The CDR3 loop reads CASSLTSGPYYEQYF. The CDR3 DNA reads TGTGCCAGCAGCTTGACTAGCGGCCCCTACTACGAGCAGTACTTC. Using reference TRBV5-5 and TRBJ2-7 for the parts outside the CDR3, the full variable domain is DAGVTQSPTHLIKTRGQQVTLRCSPISGHKSVSWYQQVLGQGPQFIFQYYEKEERGRGNFPDRFSARQFPNYSSELNVNALLLGDSALYLCASSLTSGPYYEQYFGPGTRLTVT.